The entry below gives a single TCR beta chain sequence along with its context. What it binds is unknown. Genomic DNA served as template for TCR beta VDJ and CDR3 profiling. Via MiXCR, TCRdb re-called the reads, giving one row per CDR3 protein. The data contain around 200,000 distinct CDR3 sequences, roughly 50% of them seen just once; the ten biggest clones take up nearly 20%. The germline CDR1 and CDR2 sequences are LNHNV and YYDKDF (reference sequence). The CDR3 has 12 amino acids. Trimming removed 0 bases from V and 11 bases from J, with 10 bases in between. The data were taken from a study of CD8+CD57+ T cells in acquired aplastic anemia. In the study overall: Quantities of DNA derived from sorted CD4+ and CD8+ cells averaged 3.2 ug.

The authors sequenced patients whose flow cytometry had shown CD8+CD57+ cell expansion. Diagnosis of severe acquired aplastic anemia applied to all patients. General study results and limits: About 28 sequences, all CD8+ CDR3, were shared between patients and controls.

The rearrangement uses TRBV15 and TRBJ1-1; D gene uncertain. The sequenced sample was sorted CD4+, CD8+, or CD8+CD57+ T cells (not recorded which) from PBMCs. This receptor was identified in a human donor with aplastic anemia. This CDR3 is CATSRDGKRAFF. CDR3 sequence (DNA): TGTGCCACCAGCAGAGATGGGAAGAGGGCTTTCTTT.